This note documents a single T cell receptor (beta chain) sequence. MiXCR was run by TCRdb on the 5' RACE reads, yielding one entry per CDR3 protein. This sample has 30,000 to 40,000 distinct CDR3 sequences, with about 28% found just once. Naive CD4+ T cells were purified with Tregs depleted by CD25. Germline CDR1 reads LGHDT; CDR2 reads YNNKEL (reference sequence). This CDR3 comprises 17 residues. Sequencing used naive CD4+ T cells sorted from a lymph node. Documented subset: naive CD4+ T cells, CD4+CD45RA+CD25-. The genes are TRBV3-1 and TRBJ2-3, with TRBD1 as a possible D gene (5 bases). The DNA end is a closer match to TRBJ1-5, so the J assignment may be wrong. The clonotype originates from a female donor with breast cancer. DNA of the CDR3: TGTGCCAGCAGCCAACCCAGGGACTCCACAACCAGAGATACGCAGCATTTT. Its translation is CASSQPRDSTTRDTQHF.